A selection of T cell receptor beta chains follows, all from one sample in a study of blood T cell repertoires in COVID-19. TCRdb keeps only in-frame clones here, not all; method: immunoSEQ multiplex PCR. Here the sample spans about 140,000 clones, more than 65% being singletons. Sequencing was carried out using peripheral blood. These receptor sequences come from an older woman with acute or convalescent COVID-19. Each CDR3 is given with its conserved first and last residue. The D gene is left open where the match is weak. Clone size is not always given. Where it is, it says once, few, many or a class for expanded clones.

>NA|NA|TRBJ2-1|TRBV5-1
CASGSSYNEQFF
TGCGCCAGCGGGAGCTCCTACAATGAGCAGTTCTTC
>TRBD2|NA|TRBJ2-7|TRBV9
CASSVGGRAHEQYF
TGTGCCAGCAGCGTAGGCGGGAGGGCTCACGAGCAGTACTTC
>NA|NA|TRBJ1-2|TRBV9
CASSVDGAAGDGYTF
TGTGCCAGCAGCGTAGATGGCGCGGCAGGGGATGGCTACACCTTC
>NA|NA|TRBJ1-2|TRBV19
CASSIGGGMAGYTF
TGTGCCAGTAGTATAGGCGGGGGAATGGCTGGCTACACCTTC
>TRBD1|NA|TRBJ1-3|TRBV11-3
CASSFPRGREPGNTIYF
TGTGCCAGCAGCTTCCCCAGGGGGCGCGAGCCTGGAAACACCATATATTTT
>TRBD2|NA|TRBJ2-7|TRBV28
CASRGLARAYEQYF
TGTGCCAGCAGGGGACTAGCGAGGGCCTACGAGCAGTACTTC
>TRBD1|once|TRBJ1-1|TRBV28
CASKEGQVNTEAFF
TGTGCCAGCAAAGAGGGACAGGTGAACACTGAAGCTTTCTTT
>TRBD2|NA|TRBJ2-1|TRBV13
CASSLGLRTAGGRGEQFF
TGTGCCAGCAGCTTAGGCCTCCGTACCGCGGGAGGTCGCGGGGAGCAGTTCTTC
>NA|NA|TRBJ2-3|TRBV29-1
CSATGFGDTQYF
TGCAGCGCGACAGGTTTCGGAGATACGCAGTATTTT
>NA|NA|TRBJ1-2|TRBV30
CAWSVSVGFYGYTF
TGTGCCTGGAGTGTAAGTGTGGGCTTCTATGGCTACACCTTC
>NA|NA|TRBJ2-3|TRBV27
CASSFERPSTDTQYF
TGTGCCAGCAGTTTCGAGCGGCCTAGCACAGATACGCAGTATTTT
>TRBD1|NA|TRBJ1-2|TRBV28
CASRDRAGVNYGYTF
TGTGCCAGCAGGGACAGGGCGGGGGTTAACTATGGCTACACCTTC
>TRBD1|few|TRBJ1-4|TRBV13
CASSPRQGGLELFF
TGTGCCAGCAGCCCCAGACAGGGGGGATTAGAACTGTTTTTT
>TRBD2|NA|TRBJ2-1|TRBV9
CASSVGLTSGNNEQFF
TGTGCCAGCAGCGTAGGTTTGACTAGCGGGAACAATGAGCAGTTCTTC
>TRBD2|NA|TRBJ2-1|TRBV12-3/TRBV12-4
CASSSLADNEQFF
TGTGCCAGCAGTTCACTAGCGGACAATGAGCAGTTCTTC
>TRBD1|NA|TRBJ1-5|TRBV10-3
CAISESGGQWQPQHF
TGTGCCATCAGTGAGTCAGGGGGACAGTGGCAGCCCCAGCATTTT
>NA|once|TRBJ2-2|TRBV24-1
CATSDEGFTGELFF
TGTGCCACCAGTGATGAGGGATTCACCGGGGAGCTGTTTTTT
>TRBD1|NA|TRBJ1-1|TRBV19
CASSIRPGTGSRVDTEAFF
TGTGCCAGTAGTATACGGCCGGGGACAGGGTCTCGAGTTGACACTGAAGCTTTCTTT
>NA|NA|TRBJ2-1|TRBV11-1
CASSATKTNEQFF
TGTGCCAGCAGCGCGACAAAAACCAATGAGCAGTTCTTC
>NA|NA|TRBJ2-7|TRBV4-2
CASSPGLDPYEQYF
TGTGCCAGCAGCCCCGGACTGGACCCCTACGAGCAGTACTTC
>TRBD1|NA|TRBJ2-5|TRBV4-1
CASSQEVGQSGQYF
TGCGCCAGCAGCCAAGAGGTGGGACAGAGTGGCCAGTACTTC
>TRBD1|NA|TRBJ1-2|TRBV11-1
CASSLRGRGGYTF
TGTGCCAGCAGCCTTAGGGGGCGAGGCGGCTACACCTTC
>TRBD1|few|TRBJ2-2|TRBV6-6
CASSPLPGQGAGRELFF
TGTGCCAGCAGTCCTCTCCCGGGACAGGGGGCGGGTAGGGAGCTGTTTTTT
>NA|few|TRBJ2-1|TRBV11-2
CASSRSSMGEQFF
TGTGCCAGCAGCCGATCTAGCATGGGTGAGCAGTTCTTC
>TRBD1|NA|TRBJ2-1|TRBV4-3
CASSQDWTGYEQFF
TGCGCCAGCAGCCAAGATTGGACAGGGTATGAGCAGTTCTTC
>TRBD1|once|TRBJ2-7|TRBV11-3
CASSLDGDGTGGSYEQYF
TGTGCCAGCAGCTTAGATGGGGACGGGACAGGGGGCTCCTACGAGCAGTACTTC
>NA|NA|TRBJ2-1|TRBV5-4
CASSNRVEQFF
TGTGCCAGCAGTAACAGGGTCGAGCAGTTCTTC
>TRBD1|NA|TRBJ1-2|TRBV6-2/TRBV6-3
CASSYGTGLIYGYTF
TGTGCCAGCAGTTACGGGACAGGTCTAATCTATGGCTACACCTTC
>NA|NA|TRBJ1-5|TRBV28
CASSLFGVAVNQPQHF
TGTGCCAGCAGTTTATTTGGGGTAGCGGTCAATCAGCCCCAGCATTTT
>TRBD2|NA|TRBJ2-1|TRBV6-6
CASSFSGSPSYNEQFF
TGTGCCAGCAGTTTTAGCGGGAGCCCTTCTTACAATGAGCAGTTCTTC
>TRBD2|NA|TRBJ2-1|TRBV7-9
CASSRGTSALNEQFF
TGTGCCAGCAGCCGCGGGACTAGCGCCCTGAATGAGCAGTTCTTC
>NA|NA|TRBJ1-2|TRBV30
CAWSVQRLYGYTF
TGTGCCTGGAGTGTACAAAGACTATATGGCTACACCTTC
>TRBD1|NA|TRBJ2-2|TRBV5-6
CASSLQGAVTGELFF
TGTGCCAGCAGCTTGCAGGGGGCGGTCACCGGGGAGCTGTTTTTT
>NA|NA|TRBJ1-3|TRBV15
CATSFDGGTIYF
TGTGCCACCAGCTTTGACGGCGGAACCATATATTTT
>NA|NA|TRBJ1-1|TRBV6-2/TRBV6-3
CASSQNFEAFF
TGTGCCAGCAGCCAGAACTTTGAAGCTTTCTTT
>NA|NA|TRBJ1-1|TRBV9
CASTSQQGVNTEAFF
TGTGCCAGCACCTCGCAACAGGGAGTGAACACTGAAGCTTTCTTT
>TRBD2|NA|TRBJ2-3|TRBV5-1
CASSLSSGGDTQYF
TGCGCCAGCAGCTTGAGTAGCGGGGGGGATACGCAGTATTTT
>NA|NA|TRBJ1-1|TRBV3-1/TRBV3-2
CASSQVGGTEAFF
TGTGCCAGCAGCCAAGTGGGGGGCACTGAAGCTTTCTTT
>TRBD2|NA|TRBJ2-1|TRBV11-2
CASTLDRGGEQFF
TGTGCCAGCACCTTAGATCGCGGGGGTGAGCAGTTCTTC
>NA|NA|TRBJ1-4|TRBV7-9
CASSLAGAEEKLFF
TGTGCCAGCAGCTTAGCTGGGGCTGAGGAAAAACTGTTTTTT
>NA|NA|TRBJ2-1|TRBV11-3
CASSLDRYNEQFF
TGTGCCAGCAGCTTAGACAGATACAATGAGCAGTTCTTC
>TRBD1|NA|TRBJ1-1|TRBV19
CASNPTGTNTEAFF
TGTGCCAGTAACCCGACAGGGACGAACACTGAAGCTTTCTTT
>TRBD1|NA|TRBJ1-1|TRBV28
CASKKGATGGYTEAFF
TGTGCCAGCAAAAAGGGGGCGACCGGGGGATACACTGAAGCTTTCTTT
>NA|NA|TRBJ2-7|TRBV7-9
CASSRGLRTDLSSYEQYF
TGTGCCAGCAGCCGTGGCTTACGGACAGATCTTAGCTCCTACGAGCAGTACTTC
>NA|NA|TRBJ1-2|TRBV27
CASSAGSYGYTF
TGTGCCAGCAGTGCTGGTAGCTATGGCTACACCTTC
>NA|NA|TRBJ1-2|TRBV12-3/TRBV12-4
CASSLSGRYGYTF
TGTGCCAGCAGCCTCTCGGGGAGGTATGGCTACACCTTC
>TRBD2|NA|TRBJ2-5|TRBV5-1
CASVPGTSGSAQETQYF
TGCGCCAGCGTCCCCGGGACTAGCGGGAGCGCCCAAGAGACCCAGTACTTC
>NA|NA|TRBJ1-2|TRBV24-1
CATSQNAGYGYTF
TGTGCCACCAGTCAGAACGCCGGGTATGGCTACACCTTC
>NA|NA|TRBJ2-7|TRBV28
CASSSRSYEQYF
TGTGCCAGCAGCTCCAGGTCCTACGAGCAGTACTTC
>NA|NA|TRBJ1-2|TRBV28
CASGGRGALNHGYTF
TGTGCCAGCGGCGGTCGGGGGGCGCTTAATCATGGCTACACCTTC
>TRBD1|NA|TRBJ2-7|TRBV5-4
CASSRTGDYEQYF
TGTGCCAGCAGCCGGACAGGGGACTACGAGCAGTACTTC
>NA|NA|TRBJ2-7|TRBV12-3/TRBV12-4
CASSSNLAWEQYF
TGTGCCAGCAGTTCGAACCTAGCGTGGGAGCAGTACTTC
>TRBD1|few|TRBJ1-4|TRBV5-1
CASSPKGQDEKLFF
TGCGCCAGCAGCCCTAAGGGACAGGATGAAAAACTGTTTTTT
>TRBD1|NA|TRBJ1-5|TRBV4-2
CASRQGQGTQPQHF
TGTGCCAGCAGGCAGGGACAGGGGACTCAGCCCCAGCATTTT
>TRBD1|NA|TRBJ1-6|TRBV6-5
CASSRTGTGNSPLHF
TGTGCCAGTTCTCGTACCGGGACAGGAAATTCACCCCTCCACTTT
>NA|NA|TRBJ1-5|TRBV12-2
CASRLAGTGCQPQHF
TGTGCAAGTCGCTTAGCCGGGACAGGGTGTCAGCCCCAGCATTTT
>NA|NA|TRBJ2-1|TRBV2
CASSDTRPDNEQFF
TGTGCCAGCAGTGATACTCGTCCGGACAATGAGCAGTTCTTC
>TRBD2|NA|TRBJ2-3|TRBV9
CASSLNSGSADTQYF
TGTGCCAGCAGCTTAAATAGCGGGAGCGCCGATACGCAGTATTTT
>NA|NA|TRBJ1-2|TRBV7-9
CASSLERGGYTF
TGTGCCAGCAGCTTAGAACGGGGTGGCTACACCTTC
>NA|once|TRBJ2-2|TRBV27
CASSLWVTAGGGELFF
TGTGCCAGCAGTTTATGGGTGACAGCCGGGGGCGGGGAGCTGTTTTTT